This T cell receptor beta chain was profiled in a study of response to subunit inactivated influenza vaccine. One entry per CDR3 protein results from TCRdb running MiXCR on the RT-PCR reads. This table holds a few hundred thousand distinct CDR3 sequences, 21% found once. In its sample, this clonotype was seen a few times. Germline V gene sequence: CDR1 DFQATT, CDR2 SNEGSKA (reference sequence). J gave up 6 bases and V 7 bases, and 6 bases lay outside the gene matches. The CDR3 sequence is 12 residues long. This chain uses TRBV20-1 with TRBJ2-1, with 7 bases aligning to TRBD2. The sequence was obtained from a man between 45 and 75 years old who received an inactivated influenza vaccine. The sample consisted of PBMCs from blood, taken roughly 20 months after vaccination. The DNA of the CDR3 is TGCAGTGTGGGCGGGAGCTTCAATGAGCAGTTCTTC. Amino acid sequence: CSVGGSFNEQFF.